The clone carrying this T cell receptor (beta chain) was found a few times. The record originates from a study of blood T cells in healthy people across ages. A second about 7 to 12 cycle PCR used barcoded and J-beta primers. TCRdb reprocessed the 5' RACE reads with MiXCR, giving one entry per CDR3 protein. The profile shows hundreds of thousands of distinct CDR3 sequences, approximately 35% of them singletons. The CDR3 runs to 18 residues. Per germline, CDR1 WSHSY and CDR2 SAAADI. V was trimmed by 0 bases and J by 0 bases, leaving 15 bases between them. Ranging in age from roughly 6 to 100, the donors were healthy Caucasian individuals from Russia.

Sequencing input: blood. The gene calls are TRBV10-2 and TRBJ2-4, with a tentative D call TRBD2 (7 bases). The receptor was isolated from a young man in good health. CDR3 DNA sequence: TGCGCCAGCAGTGAGTCGACCTGGGGGGGCCTAGCCAAAAACATTCAGTACTTC. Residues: CASSESTWGGLAKNIQYF.